This T cell receptor (beta chain) emerged from a study of CD8 T cells in ankylosing spondylitis. The V end lost 6 bases, the J end lost 2 bases, and 13 bases lay between the germline ends. CDR1 SNHLY and CDR2 FYNNEI come from the germline V gene. This CDR3 region has 14 residues. TCRdb re-derived calls from the 5' RACE reads in MiXCR, one entry per CDR3 protein. The sample contains about 340,000 distinct CDR3 sequences, roughly 20% of which appear only once. This clonotype turned up a few times. The TCR sequence derives from a male donor with ankylosing spondylitis or in good health (not recorded which). The chain recombines TRBV2 with TRBJ2-5, with D possibly TRBD2 on 6 matching bases. What was sequenced was blood, either unsorted or a sorted T cell fraction (not recorded which). The DNA of the CDR3 is TGTGCCAGCAGCTATCCGGGAGAACAAGAGACCCAGTACTTC. This gives the protein CASSYPGEQETQYF.